A single sample is the source of the 18 T cell receptor beta chains below, sequenced in a study of CD8 T cells in Susac syndrome. With random hexamers, reverse transcription was performed on about 0.5 to 1 ug of RNA. TCRdb re-called the immunoSEQ multiplex PCR reads with MiXCR, one entry per CDR3 protein. The sample gives 250,000 to 300,000 distinct CDR3 sequences, roughly 90% of which show up once; around 0.18% is in the top ten. The sequencing input was CD8+ T cells from PBMCs. The receptors were gathered from a human donor with multiple sclerosis.

The J gene is TRBJ1-2, the V gene TRBV9; D is possibly TRBD1 (5 bases). CDR1 is SGDLS and CDR2 is YYNGEE in the germline V gene. CDR3 length equals 15 residues. Trimming pared 6 bases from V and 7 bases from J, leaving 22 bases between. CDR3 bases: TGTGCCAGCACCTTAGAGGGGCAGGACATCTCTGGCTACACCTTC. Protein: CASTLEGQDISGYTF.

The genes are TRBV2 and TRBJ2-1; D remains ambiguous. The germline CDR1 and CDR2 sequences are SNHLY and FYNNEI. The CDR3 extends over 13 amino acids. The V and J ends lost 6 bases and 7 bases respectively, with 13 bases between them. The CDR3 region is CASRGSSPNEQFF. Here the CDR3 DNA reads TGTGCCAGCAGGGGTAGCTCTCCGAATGAGCAGTTCTTC.

V usage is TRBV14 and J usage is TRBJ1-2; 7 nucleotides align to TRBD1. The CDR3 has 13 amino acids. Trimming at V came to 5 bases and at J to 2 bases, leaving 2 bases not matched to a gene. Germline CDR1 SGHDN, CDR2 FVKESK. The CDR3 here is CASSATGNYGYTF. CDR3 sequence (DNA): TGTGCCAGCAGCGCGACAGGGAACTATGGCTACACCTTC.

This rearrangement joins TRBV27 to TRBJ2-3; 11 positions agree with TRBD2. Germline V gives CDR1 MNHEY, CDR2 SMNVEV (reference sequence). J was trimmed by 2 bases and V by 5 bases; bases with no gene match: 6. CDR3 length equals 16 residues. CDR3 region: CASSPQTSGNTDTQYF. CDR3 in DNA: TGTGCCAGCAGTCCCCAGACTAGCGGGAACACAGATACGCAGTATTTT.

V is TRBV15 and J is TRBJ2-1; TRBD1 or TRBD2 may be the D gene (5 bases each). Germline V CDR1 and CDR2: LNHNV, YYDKDF (reference sequence). The CDR3 consists of 13 residues. V shed 5 bases and J shed 6 bases, with 11 bases lying between them. CDR3 bases: TGTGCCACCAGCGCCCGGGACGGCAATGAGCAGTTCTTC. Translated, it gives CATSARDGNEQFF.

The gene calls are TRBV29-1 and TRBJ1-1; D is undetermined. V gave up 6 bases and J gave up 0 bases, with 8 bases separating them. CDR1 and CDR2 (germline): SQVTM, ANQGSEA. CDR3 size: 12 residues. DNA of the CDR3: TGCAGCGTCCAGGCTATGAACACTGAAGCTTTCTTT. Translating it yields CSVQAMNTEAFF.

CDR3 loop: CATSPPRDRGDYEQYF. The CDR3 DNA sequence: TGTGCCACCAGCCCGCCCCGGGACAGGGGGGACTACGAGCAGTACTTC. The chain couples TRBV15 to TRBJ2-7, with 11 bases identical to TRBD1. The J segment lost 3 bases and the V segment lost 5 bases, leaving 9 bases of the junction unmatched. Germline V gene lookup returns CDR1 LNHNV and CDR2 YYDKDF (reference sequence). The CDR3 totals 16 residues.

The chain is built from TRBV19 and TRBJ2-1, with TRBD2 identical over 8 bases. The CDR3 totals 18 residues. CDR1 and CDR2 (germline): LNHDA, SQIVND (reference sequence). J lost 4 bases, V lost 3 bases, and 14 bases had no gene match. The CDR3 sequence is CASSIRSSGSGFYNEQFF. CDR3 nucleotide sequence: TGTGCCAGTAGTATTAGGAGCAGCGGGAGCGGTTTTTACAATGAGCAGTTCTTC.

The table lists this clonotype with a count of one. This sequence joins TRBV24-1 and TRBJ2-2, with a possible D match to TRBD1 (5 bases). The CDR3 has 18 residues. The germline V and J ends were trimmed by 4 bases and 0 bases, with 17 bases remaining between them. The germline V gene encodes CDR1 KGHDR and CDR2 SFDVKD. This CDR3 reads CATSDHRTIVPNTGELFF. The CDR3 DNA reads as TGTGCCACCAGTGACCATAGGACAATAGTACCGAACACCGGGGAGCTGTTTTTT.

CDR3 sequence: CATSPPGQGVFNEQFF. CDR3 DNA: TGTGCCACCAGTCCCCCCGGACAGGGGGTCTTCAATGAGCAGTTCTTC. The V gene is TRBV24-1, the J gene TRBJ2-1; 10 nucleotides line up with TRBD1. The V segment lost 6 bases and the J segment 6 bases; nucleotides outside the gene matches: 10. The CDR3 covers 16 residues. From germline, CDR1 is KGHDR and CDR2 SFDVKD.

This clonotype was picked up one time. The genes are TRBV6-1 and TRBJ2-2; 7 bases map to TRBD2. Trimming cost V 5 bases and J 4 bases; bases outside gene matches: 10. The CDR3 contains 16 residues. Germline CDR1 and CDR2: MNHNS and SASEGT. This CDR3 is CASSPVPAGVTGELFF. CDR3 nucleotide sequence: TGTGCCAGCAGTCCCGTCCCGGCGGGAGTCACCGGGGAGCTGTTTTTT.

The V gene is TRBV9, the J gene TRBJ1-4; 8 nucleotides agree with TRBD1. CDR3 length: 14 amino acids. The V and J ends lost 1 base and 8 bases, in that order; junction bases with no gene match: 4. Germline CDR1 reads SGDLS; CDR2 reads YYNGEE. The CDR3 sequence: CASSVQGQAEKLFF. CDR3 nucleotide sequence: TGTGCCAGCAGCGTACAGGGACAGGCAGAAAAACTGTTTTTT.

CDR3 sequence reads: CSGIASGLFEQFF. The CDR3 DNA sequence: TGCAGCGGGATTGCTAGCGGTCTCTTTGAGCAGTTCTTC. The chain joins TRBV29-1 to TRBJ2-1; the match to TRBD2 covers 7 bases. V gave up 7 bases and J gave up 9 bases; unmatched junction bases: 12. Germline lookup yields CDR1 SQVTM and CDR2 ANQGSEA. The CDR3 length is 13 residues.

The V gene is TRBV20-1, the J gene TRBJ2-3, with D possibly matching TRBD1 (6 bases). Germline-derived CDR1 and CDR2 are DFQATT and SNEGSKA (reference sequence). The CDR3 covers 13 residues. Trimming left V 6 bases short and J 0 bases short, with 10 bases between. CDR3 region: CSASDSSTDTQYF. Here the CDR3 DNA reads TGCAGTGCCTCGGACAGCAGCACAGATACGCAGTATTTT.

This chain joins TRBV5-6 and TRBJ1-1; D is undetermined. Trimming stripped 5 bases from V and 4 bases from J, with 9 bases between. Germline CDR1 and CDR2: SGHDT and YYEEEE. The CDR3 is 12 residues long. The CDR3 reads CASSQLITEAFF. The DNA of the CDR3 is TGTGCCAGCAGTCAACTGATCACTGAAGCTTTCTTT.

CDR3 protein: CASSSPRLLSYEQYF. The CDR3 DNA sequence: TGTGCCAGCAGCTCCCCCCGGCTCCTCTCCTACGAGCAGTACTTC. The gene calls are TRBV7-2 and TRBJ2-7, with no clear D. The germline CDR1 and CDR2 sequences are SGHTA and FQGNSA. There are 15 residues in the CDR3. The V and J ends lost 4 bases and 0 bases respectively, with 13 bases between them.

The gene calls are TRBV6-1 and TRBJ2-3; a possible D gene is TRBD1 (6 bases). Per germline, CDR1 MNHNS and CDR2 SASEGT. V was cut by 3 bases and J by 3 bases, with 13 bases left in between. The CDR3 is made up of 15 amino acids. DNA for the CDR3: TGTGCCAGCAGTGAGGGGACACTGGTGACAGATACGCAGTATTTT. This translates into CASSEGTLVTDTQYF.

The CDR3 DNA reads TGTGCCAGCAGTCTCCGGACTAGCGCAGATACGCAGTATTTT. Encoded protein: CASSLRTSADTQYF. The chain employs TRBV28 and TRBJ2-3; the match to TRBD2 covers 9 bases. Looked up from germline, CDR1 is MDHEN and CDR2 is SYDVKM. V was pared by 5 bases and J by 4 bases, with 4 bases of the junction left unmatched. The CDR3 extends over 14 amino acids.